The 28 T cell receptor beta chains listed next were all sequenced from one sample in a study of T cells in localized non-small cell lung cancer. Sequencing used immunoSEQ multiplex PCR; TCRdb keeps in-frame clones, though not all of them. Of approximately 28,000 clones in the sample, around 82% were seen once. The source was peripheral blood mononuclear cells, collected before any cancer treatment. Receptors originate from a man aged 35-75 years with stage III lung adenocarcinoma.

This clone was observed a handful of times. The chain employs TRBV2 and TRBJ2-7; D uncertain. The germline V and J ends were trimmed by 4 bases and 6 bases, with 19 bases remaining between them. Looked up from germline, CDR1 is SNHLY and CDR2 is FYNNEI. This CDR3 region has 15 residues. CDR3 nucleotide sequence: TGTGCCAGCAGTGGGCCGAGGCTGCGGCCGGGCGAGCAGTACGTC. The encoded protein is CASSGPRLRPGEQYV.

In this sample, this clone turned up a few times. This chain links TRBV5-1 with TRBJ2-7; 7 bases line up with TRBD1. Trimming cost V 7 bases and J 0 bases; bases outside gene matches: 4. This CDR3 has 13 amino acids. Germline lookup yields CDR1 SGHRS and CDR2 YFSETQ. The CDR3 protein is CASRGQLSYEQYF. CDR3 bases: TGCGCCAGCCGGGGACAGCTCTCCTACGAGCAGTACTTC.

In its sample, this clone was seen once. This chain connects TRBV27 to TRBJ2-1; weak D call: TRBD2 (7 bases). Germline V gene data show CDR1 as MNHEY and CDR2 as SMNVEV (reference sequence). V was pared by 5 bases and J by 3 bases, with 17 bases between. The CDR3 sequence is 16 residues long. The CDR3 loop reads CASSIHRGAFYNEQFF. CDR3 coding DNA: TGTGCCAGCAGTATACACCGGGGGGCTTTCTACAATGAGCAGTTCTTC.

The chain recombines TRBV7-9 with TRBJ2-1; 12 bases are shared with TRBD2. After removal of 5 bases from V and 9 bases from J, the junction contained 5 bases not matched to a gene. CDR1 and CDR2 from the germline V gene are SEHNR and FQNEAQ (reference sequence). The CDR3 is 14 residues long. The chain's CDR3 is CASSPTSGSVEQFF. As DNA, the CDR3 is TGTGCCAGCAGCCCGACTAGCGGGAGTGTTGAGCAGTTCTTC.

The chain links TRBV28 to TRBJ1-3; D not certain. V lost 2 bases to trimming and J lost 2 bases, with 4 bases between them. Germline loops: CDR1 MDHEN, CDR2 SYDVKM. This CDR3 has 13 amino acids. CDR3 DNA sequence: TGTGCCAGCAGTTTACAGGCTGGAAACACCATATATTTT. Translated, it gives CASSLQAGNTIYF.

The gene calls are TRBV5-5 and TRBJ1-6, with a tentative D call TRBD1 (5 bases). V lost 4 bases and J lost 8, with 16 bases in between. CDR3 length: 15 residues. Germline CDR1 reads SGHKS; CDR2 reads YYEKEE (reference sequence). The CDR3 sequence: CASSLRWRDYSPLHF. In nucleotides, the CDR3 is TGTGCCAGCAGCCTCCGGTGGAGGGACTATTCACCCCTCCACTTT.

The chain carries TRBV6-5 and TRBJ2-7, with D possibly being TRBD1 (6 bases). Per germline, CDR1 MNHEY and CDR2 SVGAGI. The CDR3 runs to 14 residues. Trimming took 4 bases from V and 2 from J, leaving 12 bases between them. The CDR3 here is CASSSSTGPYEQYF. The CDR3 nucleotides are TGTGCCAGCAGTTCATCGACAGGCCCCTACGAGCAGTACTTC.

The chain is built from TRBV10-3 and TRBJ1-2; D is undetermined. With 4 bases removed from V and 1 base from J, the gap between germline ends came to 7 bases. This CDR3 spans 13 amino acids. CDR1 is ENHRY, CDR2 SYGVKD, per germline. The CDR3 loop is CAISVQFNYGYTF. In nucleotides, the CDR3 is TGTGCCATCAGTGTGCAATTTAACTATGGCTACACCTTC.

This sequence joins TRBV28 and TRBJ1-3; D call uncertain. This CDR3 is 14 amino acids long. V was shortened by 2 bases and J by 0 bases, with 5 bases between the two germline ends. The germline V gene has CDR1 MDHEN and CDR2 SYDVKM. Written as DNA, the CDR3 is TGTGCCAGCAGTTTAGTCACCTCTGGAAACACCATATATTTT. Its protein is CASSLVTSGNTIYF.

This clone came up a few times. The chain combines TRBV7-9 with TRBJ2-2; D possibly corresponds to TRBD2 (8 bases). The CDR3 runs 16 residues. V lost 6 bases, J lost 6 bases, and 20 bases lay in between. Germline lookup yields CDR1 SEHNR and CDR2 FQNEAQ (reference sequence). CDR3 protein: CASSQRISGTAGELFF. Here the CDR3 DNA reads TGTGCCAGCAGTCAAAGAATTAGCGGGACAGCCGGGGAGCTGTTTTTT.

CDR3 bases: TGTGCCAGCTCACCTAAAGCAGCTTCTAATTCACCCCTCCACTTT. It codes for CASSPKAASNSPLHF. V is TRBV18 and J is TRBJ1-6; D remains unclear. This CDR3 contains 15 residues. Per germline, CDR1 KGHSH and CDR2 LQKENI. The V end was cut by 3 bases, the J end by 6 bases, with 12 bases between.

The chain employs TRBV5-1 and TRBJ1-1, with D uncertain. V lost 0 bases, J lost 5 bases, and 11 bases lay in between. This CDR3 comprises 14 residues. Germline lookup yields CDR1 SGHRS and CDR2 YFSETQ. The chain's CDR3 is CASSLDRQDTEAFF. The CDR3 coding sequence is TGCGCCAGCAGCTTGGATCGCCAGGATACTGAAGCTTTCTTT.

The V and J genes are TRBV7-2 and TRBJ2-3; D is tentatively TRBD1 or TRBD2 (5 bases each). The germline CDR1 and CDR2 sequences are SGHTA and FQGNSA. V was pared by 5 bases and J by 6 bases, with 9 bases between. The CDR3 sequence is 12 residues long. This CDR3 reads CASSQWGDTQYF. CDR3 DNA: TGTGCCAGCAGCCAGTGGGGGGATACGCAGTATTTT. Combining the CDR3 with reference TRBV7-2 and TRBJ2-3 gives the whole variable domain GAGVSQSPSNKVTEKGKDVELRCDPISGHTALYWYRQSLGQGLEFLIYFQGNSAPDKSGLPSDRFSAERTGGSVSTLTIQRTQQEDSAVYLCASSQWGDTQYFGPGTRLTVL.

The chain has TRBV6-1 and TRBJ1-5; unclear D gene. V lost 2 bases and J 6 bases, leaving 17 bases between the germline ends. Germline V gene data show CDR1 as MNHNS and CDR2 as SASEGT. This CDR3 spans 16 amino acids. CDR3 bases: TGTGCCAGCAGTGAAAACCCCCGAGGCTTTGGTCAGCCCCAGCATTTT. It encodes CASSENPRGFGQPQHF.

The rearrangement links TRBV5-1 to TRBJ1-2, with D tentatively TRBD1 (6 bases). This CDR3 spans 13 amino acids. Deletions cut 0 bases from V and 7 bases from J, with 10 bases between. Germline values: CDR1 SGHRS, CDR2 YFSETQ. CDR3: CASSLDRAGGYTF. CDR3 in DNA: TGCGCCAGCAGCTTGGACAGGGCGGGTGGCTACACCTTC.

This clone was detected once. CDR3 sequence (DNA): TGTGCCAGCAGCCGAATTTTGTACGGGGAGCTGTTTTTT. Translating gives CASSRILYGELFF. This rearrangement joins TRBV7-2 to TRBJ2-2; D is uncertain. Germline CDR1 is SGHTA and CDR2 is FQGNSA. The CDR3 contains 13 residues. Trimming removed 5 bases at V and 7 bases at J, with 11 bases between.

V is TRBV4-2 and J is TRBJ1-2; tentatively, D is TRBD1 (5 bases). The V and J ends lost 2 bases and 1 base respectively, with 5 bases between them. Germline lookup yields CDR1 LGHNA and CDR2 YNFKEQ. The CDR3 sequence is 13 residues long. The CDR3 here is CASSQQGNYGYTF. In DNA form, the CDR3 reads TGTGCCAGCAGCCAACAGGGTAACTATGGCTACACCTTC.

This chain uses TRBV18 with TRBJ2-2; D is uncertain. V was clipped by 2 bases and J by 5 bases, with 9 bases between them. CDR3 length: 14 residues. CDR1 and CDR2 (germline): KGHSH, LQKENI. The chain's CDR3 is CASSPTSRTGELFF. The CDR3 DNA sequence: TGTGCCAGCTCACCAACCAGCAGAACCGGGGAGCTGTTTTTT. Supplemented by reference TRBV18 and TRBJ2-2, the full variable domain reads NAGVMQNPRHLVRRRGQEARLRCSPMKGHSHVYWYRQLPEEGLKFMVYLQKENIIDESGMPKERFSAEFPKEGPSILRIQQVVRGDSAAYFCASSPTSRTGELFFGEGSRLTVL.

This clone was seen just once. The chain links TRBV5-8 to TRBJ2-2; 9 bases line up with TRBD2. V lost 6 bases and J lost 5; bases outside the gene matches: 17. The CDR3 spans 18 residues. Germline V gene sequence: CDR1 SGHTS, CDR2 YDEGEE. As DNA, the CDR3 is TGTGCCAGCATCATGCTACCAGGCGGGGGGGCGTGGACCGGGGAGCTGTTTTTT. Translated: CASIMLPGGGAWTGELFF.

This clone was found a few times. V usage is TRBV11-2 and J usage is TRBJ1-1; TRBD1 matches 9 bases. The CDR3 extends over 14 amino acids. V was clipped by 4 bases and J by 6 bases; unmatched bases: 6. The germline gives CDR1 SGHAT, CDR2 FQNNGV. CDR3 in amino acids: CASSSGQGRAEAFF. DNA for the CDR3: TGTGCCAGCAGCTCTGGACAGGGGAGGGCTGAAGCTTTCTTT.

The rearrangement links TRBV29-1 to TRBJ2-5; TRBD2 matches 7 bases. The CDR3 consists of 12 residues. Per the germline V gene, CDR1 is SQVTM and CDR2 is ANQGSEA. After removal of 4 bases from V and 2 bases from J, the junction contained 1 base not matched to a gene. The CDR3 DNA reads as TGCAGCGTTGCTAGCGGACAAGAGACCCAGTACTTC. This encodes CSVASGQETQYF.

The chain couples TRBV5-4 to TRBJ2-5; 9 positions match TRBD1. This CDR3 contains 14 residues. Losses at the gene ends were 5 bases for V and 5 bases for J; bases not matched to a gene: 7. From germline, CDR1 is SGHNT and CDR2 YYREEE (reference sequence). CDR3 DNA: TGTGCCAGCAGTCCACAGGGGGCGGGCGAGACCCAGTACTTC. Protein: CASSPQGAGETQYF.

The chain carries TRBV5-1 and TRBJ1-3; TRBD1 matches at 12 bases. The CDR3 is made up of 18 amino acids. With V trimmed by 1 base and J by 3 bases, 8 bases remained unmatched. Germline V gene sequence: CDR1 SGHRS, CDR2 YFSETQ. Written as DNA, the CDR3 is TGCGCCAGCAGCTTGTCCTCCGGGACAGGGGGCATTGGAAACACCATATATTTT. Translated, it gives CASSLSSGTGGIGNTIYF.

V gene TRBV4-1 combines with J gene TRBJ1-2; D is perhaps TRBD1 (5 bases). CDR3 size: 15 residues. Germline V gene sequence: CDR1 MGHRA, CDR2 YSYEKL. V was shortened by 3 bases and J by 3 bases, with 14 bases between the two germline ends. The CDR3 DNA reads TGCGCCAGCAGCCACAAGATACGAGGGGACTATGGCTACACCTTC. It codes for CASSHKIRGDYGYTF.

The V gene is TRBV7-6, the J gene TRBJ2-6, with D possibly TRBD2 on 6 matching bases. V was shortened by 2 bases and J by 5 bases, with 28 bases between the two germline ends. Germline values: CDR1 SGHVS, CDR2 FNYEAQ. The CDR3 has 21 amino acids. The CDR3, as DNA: TGTGCCAGCAGCTTACCTGCCACTGGGAACATGGAGGGACGCCGGGCCAACGTCCTGACTTTC. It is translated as CASSLPATGNMEGRRANVLTF.

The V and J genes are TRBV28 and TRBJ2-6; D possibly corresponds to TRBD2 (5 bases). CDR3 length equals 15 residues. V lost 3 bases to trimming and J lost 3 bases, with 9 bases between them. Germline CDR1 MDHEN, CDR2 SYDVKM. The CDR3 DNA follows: TGTGCCAGCAGTTTTACCGGGGTTGGGGCCAACGTCCTGACTTTC. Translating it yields CASSFTGVGANVLTF.

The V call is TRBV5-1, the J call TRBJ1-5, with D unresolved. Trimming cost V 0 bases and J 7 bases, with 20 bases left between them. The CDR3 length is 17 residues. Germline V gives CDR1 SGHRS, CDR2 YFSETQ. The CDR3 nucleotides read TGCGCCAGCAGCTTGGAAGGGTTAGAGTTCGGAGGACAGCCCCAGCATTTT. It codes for CASSLEGLEFGGQPQHF.

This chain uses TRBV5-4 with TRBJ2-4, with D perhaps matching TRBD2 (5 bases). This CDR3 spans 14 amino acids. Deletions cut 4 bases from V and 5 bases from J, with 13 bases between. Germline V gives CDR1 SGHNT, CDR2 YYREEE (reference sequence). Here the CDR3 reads CASSISDGENIQYF. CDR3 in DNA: TGTGCCAGCAGCATATCTGACGGGGAAAACATTCAGTACTTC.